This TCR beta chain emerged from a study of blood T cell repertoires in COVID-19. The data were produced by immunoSEQ multiplex PCR, yet TCRdb's version contains in-frame clones alone and is incomplete. The data contain roughly 440,000 clones, more than 70% of them singletons. The V and J ends lost 0 bases and 9 bases respectively, with 21 bases between them. Germline CDR1 reads LGHDT; CDR2 reads YNNKEL (reference sequence). This CDR3 region has 18 residues. This clone was counted a few times. The specimen sequenced was peripheral blood. The V call is TRBV3-1 (or the pseudogene TRBV3-2), the J call TRBJ1-6; D possibly corresponds to TRBD1 (6 bases). The clonotype originates from a woman aged 50 to 60 with COVID-19, enrolled during active disease. CDR3 nucleotide sequence: TGTGCCAGCAGCCAAGATCCACAGGGAACTGCCATATTTTCACCCCTCCACTTT. Its translation: CASSQDPQGTAIFSPLHF.